This TCR beta chain came from a study of T cell responses to AZD1222 COVID-19 vaccine. The CDR3 covers 14 residues. Germline assignment: CDR1 LNHDA and CDR2 SQIVND (reference sequence). Trimming cost V 5 bases and J 4 bases; bases outside gene matches: 5. TCRdb's table, derived via immunoSEQ multiplex PCR, lists solely in-frame clones and lacks some. This table holds roughly 120,000 clones, about 90% found once. Specimen: peripheral blood, collected on day 0 of AZD1222 vaccination. The clonotype comes from an adult in good health. The V and J genes are TRBV19 and TRBJ1-2; 9 bases agree with TRBD1. CDR3 region: CASSSPGQGYGYTF. The CDR3 region has the DNA TGTGCCAGTAGTTCCCCGGGACAGGGCTATGGCTACACCTTC.